This T cell receptor (beta chain) was sequenced in a study of T cell repertoires in cytomegalovirus infection. Study results and caveats: HLA-C-restricted, CMV-specific TCR beta clonotypes were dominant ex vivo.

As to this clonotype: Its antigen is unidentified.

V trimming: 6 bases; J trimming: 2 bases; junction bases outside the gene matches: 4. The CDR3 is made up of 14 amino acids. In TCRdb, the reads were re-called with MiXCR into one record per CDR3 protein. The table includes 650,000 to 900,000 distinct CDR3 sequences, about 29% detected once. J is TRBJ2-5 and V is TRBV12-3 or TRBV12-4; 9 bases align to TRBD1. This specimen was cultured CD8+ T cells from PBMCs, taken from culture after CMV antigen stimulation. The source of this sequence is a human donor in good health (CMV status not recorded). Some clones in this sample may be carry-over from other donors' samples. The CDR3 DNA reads TGTGCCAGCAGACCGGACAGGGGTCAAGAGACCCAGTACTTC. Translated, it gives CASRPDRGQETQYF.